Listed here are 20 T cell receptor beta chains from one sample, sequenced in a study of shared clonotypes between healthy human individuals. Clones were read by immunoSEQ multiplex PCR, and TCRdb kept only the in-frame ones, dropping some. The sample holds roughly 500,000 clones, roughly 78% seen once. The sample taken for sequencing was PBMCs. Receptors were obtained from a woman aged 40 to 55 in good health. Some clones in this sample may be carry-over from other donors' samples.

The chain employs TRBV7-7 and TRBJ2-1; 8 bases align to TRBD2. V gave up 10 bases and J gave up 3 bases; unmatched junction bases: 14. CDR1 is SSHAT, CDR2 FNYEAQ, per germline (reference sequence). There are 16 residues in the CDR3. CDR3 sequence: CATNKPKAGGYNEQFF. The DNA for the CDR3 is TGTGCCACCAACAAACCAAAGGCGGGGGGCTACAATGAGCAGTTCTTC. Full variable domain (rest looked up from reference TRBV7-7 and TRBJ2-1): GAGVSQSPRYKVTKRGQDVTLRCDPISSHATLYWYQQALGQGPEFLTYFNYEAQPDKSGLPSDRFSAERPEGSISTLTIQRTEQRDSAMYRCATNKPKAGGYNEQFFGPGTRLTVL.

V is TRBV29-1 and J is TRBJ2-7, with TRBD2 as a possible D gene (7 bases). V lost 3 bases and J lost 3, with 9 bases in between. The CDR3 runs 12 residues. Germline V lookup: CDR1 SQVTM, CDR2 ANQGSEA. CDR3 DNA sequence: TGCAGCGTTGAGAGGGGGGGCTACGAGCAGTACTTC. Its translation is CSVERGGYEQYF.

The sample holds a few counts of this clone. CDR3 nucleotide sequence: TGTGCCAGCAGCTTGGTCGGGAGCATCTACGAGCAGTACTTC. Translating it yields CASSLVGSIYEQYF. The chain is built from TRBV5-4 and TRBJ2-7; perhaps TRBD2 as D (6 bases). The CDR3 is made up of 14 amino acids. Trimming removed 0 bases from V and 3 bases from J, with 10 bases in between. Germline values: CDR1 SGHNT, CDR2 YYREEE (reference sequence).

The genes are TRBV6-1 and TRBJ1-1, with a tentative D call TRBD1 (5 bases). This CDR3 spans 13 amino acids. Germline CDR1 MNHNS, CDR2 SASEGT. Deletions cut 8 bases from V and 3 bases from J, with 13 bases between. In DNA form, the CDR3 reads TGTGCCAGCCGATACCGAGGGGACACTGAAGCTTTCTTT. It codes for CASRYRGDTEAFF.

V usage is TRBV5-8 and J usage is TRBJ2-7; tentative D call: TRBD2 (6 bases). The CDR3 sequence is 14 residues long. Germline values: CDR1 SGHTS, CDR2 YDEGEE. V was clipped by 2 bases and J by 1 base, with 10 bases between them. CDR3 residues: CASSLRGVSYEQYF. CDR3 in DNA: TGTGCCAGCAGCTTACGCGGGGTTTCCTACGAGCAGTACTTC.

This clone was counted a single time. CDR3 in DNA: TGTGCCAGCAGTGTAGCGGGACTCCCCTCTGAGGGCGGGGAGCTGTTTTTT. Translated: CASSVAGLPSEGGELFF. This chain joins TRBV6-1 and TRBJ2-2; 8 nucleotides line up with TRBD2. There are 17 residues in the CDR3. Germline V gene lookup returns CDR1 MNHNS and CDR2 SASEGT. The J segment lost 7 bases and the V segment lost 4 bases, leaving 14 bases of the junction unmatched.

V is TRBV9 and J is TRBJ2-3, with 8 bases aligning to TRBD1. The V and J ends lost 0 bases and 5 bases, in that order; junction bases with no gene match: 8. In germline, CDR1 is SGDLS, CDR2 YYNGEE. This CDR3 contains 16 residues. CDR3 region: CASSVGTGTGGDTQYF. Written as DNA, the CDR3 is TGTGCCAGCAGCGTAGGGACCGGGACAGGAGGAGATACGCAGTATTTT.

This chain joins TRBV6-4 and TRBJ2-3; D unclear. The CDR3 contains 13 residues. V gave up 6 bases and J gave up 1 base, with 8 bases separating them. The V gene's germline CDR1 is MRHNA and CDR2 SNTAGT. The CDR3 sequence is CASRGFGTDTQYF. The CDR3 DNA follows: TGTGCCAGCAGGGGGTTTGGCACAGATACGCAGTATTTT.

The rearrangement uses TRBV28 and TRBJ1-2; TRBD1 aligns across 7 bases. The germline gives CDR1 MDHEN, CDR2 SYDVKM. The CDR3 length is 16 residues. Unmatched junction bases numbered 14, after V lost 6 bases and J lost 4 bases. Here the CDR3 reads CASRPPGTATGYGYTF. The CDR3 bases are TGTGCCAGCAGGCCCCCCGGGACAGCCACAGGCTATGGCTACACCTTC.

The rearrangement links TRBV6-1 to TRBJ2-1; TRBD2 matches at 7 bases. Looked up from germline, CDR1 is MNHNS and CDR2 is SASEGT. CDR3 length equals 13 residues. V lost 4 bases to trimming and J lost 8 bases; unmatched junction nucleotides: 5. The CDR3 DNA sequence: TGTGCCAGCAGTGTAGCGGGCGGGGATGAGCAGTTCTTC. Its protein product is CASSVAGGDEQFF.

This clone was observed a handful of times. This chain links TRBV11-2 with TRBJ2-7, with TRBD2 matching over 9 bases. The CDR3 is made up of 14 amino acids. Germline V gene sequence: CDR1 SGHAT, CDR2 FQNNGV. The trim removed 7 bases at V and 2 bases at J, leaving 6 bases unmatched. CDR3 in DNA: TGTGCCAGCAAAATAGCGGGAGAAACCTACGAGCAGTACTTC. Translating it yields CASKIAGETYEQYF. Together with reference TRBV11-2 and TRBJ2-7, the CDR3 gives the full variable domain: EAGVAQSPRYKIIEKRQSVAFWCNPISGHATLYWYQQILGQGPKLLIQFQNNGVVDDSQLPKDRFSAERLKGVDSTLKIQPAKLEDSAVYLCASKIAGETYEQYFGPGTRLTVT.

The J gene is TRBJ2-3, the V gene TRBV7-9; maybe TRBD2 (6 bases). V was trimmed by 4 bases and J by 1 base, leaving 12 bases between them. Germline values: CDR1 SEHNR, CDR2 FQNEAQ (reference sequence). The CDR3 consists of 15 residues. The CDR3 sequence is CASSSSVAGTDTQYF. CDR3 DNA sequence: TGTGCCAGCAGCTCTAGCGTGGCAGGCACAGATACGCAGTATTTT.

Worth noting for this clone: The junction departs from the called germline gene at one end, perhaps through a read error. The V gene is TRBV7-7, the J gene TRBJ2-1, with 7 bases lining up with TRBD1. The length of the CDR3 is 13 residues. Germline V gene lookup returns CDR1 SSHAT and CDR2 FNYEAQ (reference sequence). CDR3 DNA: TGTGCTAGCAGCTTTACAGGGGACGGTGAGCAGTTCTTC. This sequence encodes CASSFTGDGEQFF. Complete variable domain (other parts from reference TRBV7-7 and TRBJ2-1): GAGVSQSPRYKVTKRGQDVTLRCDPISSHATLYWYQQALGQGPEFLTYFNYEAQPDKSGLPSDRFSAERPEGSISTLTIQRTEQRDSAMYRCASSFTGDGEQFFGPGTRLTVL.

The gene calls are TRBV28 and TRBJ2-6; 8 bases are shared with TRBD1. This CDR3 has 17 residues. Germline V CDR1 and CDR2: MDHEN, SYDVKM. After removal of 2 bases from V and 2 bases from J, the junction contained 5 bases not matched to a gene. CDR3 sequence: CASSLVAGGAGANVLTF. The CDR3 nucleotides are TGTGCCAGCAGTTTAGTGGCAGGGGGCGCTGGGGCCAACGTCCTGACTTTC.

This clone appeared a few times. The rearrangement uses TRBV7-6 and TRBJ2-7, with TRBD2 identical over 10 bases. The length of the CDR3 is 16 residues. Germline-derived CDR1 and CDR2 are SGHVS and FNYEAQ. The V gene end was trimmed by 3 bases and the J gene end by 4 bases; junction bases not matched to a gene: 9. CDR3 nucleotides: TGTGCCAGCAGCTTTAGGGCTAGCGGGAGTTTTTACGAGCAGTACTTC. Protein sequence: CASSFRASGSFYEQYF.

The chain combines TRBV19 with TRBJ1-5; D remains unclear. The germline V gene encodes CDR1 LNHDA and CDR2 SQIVND (reference sequence). V was clipped by 8 bases and J by 5 bases, with 4 bases between them. The CDR3 runs 10 residues. CDR3 amino acids: CASGHQPQHF. CDR3 bases: TGTGCCAGTGGGCATCAGCCCCAGCATTTT.

The chain employs TRBV27 and TRBJ2-3, with D possibly called TRBD1 or TRBD2 (5 bases each). In germline, CDR1 is MNHEY, CDR2 SMNVEV (reference sequence). The V and J ends lost 7 bases and 0 bases respectively, with 11 bases between them. This CDR3 spans 14 amino acids. The CDR3 loop reads CASTYRDSTDTQYF. CDR3 nucleotides: TGTGCCAGCACCTACCGGGACAGCACAGATACGCAGTATTTT.

This rearrangement joins TRBV5-4 to TRBJ2-7; D gene ambiguous. CDR3 length: 14 residues. The germline V and J ends were trimmed by 3 bases and 0 bases, with 10 bases remaining between them. CDR1 SGHNT and CDR2 YYREEE come from the germline V gene (reference sequence). The CDR3: CASSSQSSSYEQYF. DNA of the CDR3: TGTGCCAGCAGCTCGCAGTCGAGCTCCTACGAGCAGTACTTC.

V is TRBV7-2 and J is TRBJ2-1; TRBD2 agrees at 11 bases. Germline CDR1 reads SGHTA; CDR2 reads FQGNSA. With 5 bases clipped from V and 7 bases from J, the junction kept 10 bases outside the gene matches. There are 16 residues in the CDR3. CDR3 sequence: CASSPRLAGYGNEQFF. In DNA, the CDR3 is TGTGCCAGCAGCCCCAGACTAGCGGGATACGGTAATGAGCAGTTCTTC.

This clone was picked up one time. The chain carries TRBV7-9 and TRBJ1-6; D possibly corresponds to TRBD1 (6 bases). Deletions cut 3 bases from V and 7 bases from J, with 13 bases between. Per germline, CDR1 SEHNR and CDR2 FQNEAQ (reference sequence). The CDR3 is 15 residues long. CDR3 loop: CASSFLGRGNSPLHF. As DNA, the CDR3 is TGTGCCAGCAGCTTTCTGGGCAGGGGAAATTCACCCCTCCACTTT.